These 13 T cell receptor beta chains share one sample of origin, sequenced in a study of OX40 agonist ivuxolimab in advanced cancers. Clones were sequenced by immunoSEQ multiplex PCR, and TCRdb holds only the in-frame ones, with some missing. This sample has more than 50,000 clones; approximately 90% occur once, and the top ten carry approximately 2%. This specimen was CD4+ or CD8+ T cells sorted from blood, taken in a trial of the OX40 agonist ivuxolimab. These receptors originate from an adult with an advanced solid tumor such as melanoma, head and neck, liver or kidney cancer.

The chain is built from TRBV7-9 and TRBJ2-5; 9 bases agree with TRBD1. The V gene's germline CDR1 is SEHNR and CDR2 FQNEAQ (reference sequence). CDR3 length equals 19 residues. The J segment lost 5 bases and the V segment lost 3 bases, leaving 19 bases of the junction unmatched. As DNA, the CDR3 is TGTGCCAGCAGCTTTGATGAGCTGGCGGGACAGGGATCACGGGAGACCCAGTACTTC. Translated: CASSFDELAGQGSRETQYF.

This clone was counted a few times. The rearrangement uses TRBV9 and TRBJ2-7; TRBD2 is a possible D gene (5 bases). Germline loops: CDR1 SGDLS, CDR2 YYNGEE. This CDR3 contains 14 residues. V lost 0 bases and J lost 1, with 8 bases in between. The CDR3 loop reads CASSVGRGSYEQYF. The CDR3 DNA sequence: TGTGCCAGCAGCGTAGGCCGCGGGTCCTACGAGCAGTACTTC.

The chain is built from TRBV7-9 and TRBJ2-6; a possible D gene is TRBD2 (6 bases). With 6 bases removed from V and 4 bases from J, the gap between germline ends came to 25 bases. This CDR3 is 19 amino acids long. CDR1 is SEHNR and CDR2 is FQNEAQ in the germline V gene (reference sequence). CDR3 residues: CASSPLGGLTPSGANVLTF. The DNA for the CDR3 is TGTGCCAGCAGTCCCCTGGGGGGACTGACACCCTCAGGGGCCAACGTCCTGACTTTC.

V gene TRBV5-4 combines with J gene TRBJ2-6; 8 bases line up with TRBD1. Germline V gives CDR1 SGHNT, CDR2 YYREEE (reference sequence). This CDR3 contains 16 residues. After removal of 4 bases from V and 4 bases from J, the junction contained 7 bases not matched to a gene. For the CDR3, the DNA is TGTGCCAGCAGCCAGACAGGGGTTTTCGGGGCCAACGTCCTGACTTTC. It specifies CASSQTGVFGANVLTF.

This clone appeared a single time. CDR3 coding DNA: TGTGCCATTTCATCCGCGACTAGCGGGAGTCTGAGGGAGACCCAGTACTTC. Its translation is CAISSATSGSLRETQYF. The chain couples TRBV10-3 to TRBJ2-5, with TRBD2 matching over 12 bases. CDR1 is ENHRY and CDR2 is SYGVKD in the germline V gene. The CDR3 runs to 17 residues. V was clipped by 9 bases and J by 5 bases; unmatched bases: 16.

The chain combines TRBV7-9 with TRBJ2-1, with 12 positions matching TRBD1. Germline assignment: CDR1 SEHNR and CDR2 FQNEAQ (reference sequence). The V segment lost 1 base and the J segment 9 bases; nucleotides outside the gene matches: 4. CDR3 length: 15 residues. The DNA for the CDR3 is TGTGCCAGCAGCTTAGAAGGGACAGGGGGCGTTGAGCAGTTCTTC. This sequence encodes CASSLEGTGGVEQFF.

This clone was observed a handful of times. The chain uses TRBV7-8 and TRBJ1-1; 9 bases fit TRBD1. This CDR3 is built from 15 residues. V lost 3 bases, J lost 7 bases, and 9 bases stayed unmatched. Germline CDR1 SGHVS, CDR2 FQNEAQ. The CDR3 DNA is TGTGCCAGCAGCTTTCCGGGACAGGGAGGTGGTGAAGCTTTCTTT. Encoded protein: CASSFPGQGGGEAFF.

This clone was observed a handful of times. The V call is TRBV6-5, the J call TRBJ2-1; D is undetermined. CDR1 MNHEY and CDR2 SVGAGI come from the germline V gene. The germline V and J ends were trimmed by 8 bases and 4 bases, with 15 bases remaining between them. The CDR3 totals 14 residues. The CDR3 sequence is CASAILGNYNEQFF. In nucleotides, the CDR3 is TGTGCCAGCGCAATCTTAGGGAATTACAATGAGCAGTTCTTC.

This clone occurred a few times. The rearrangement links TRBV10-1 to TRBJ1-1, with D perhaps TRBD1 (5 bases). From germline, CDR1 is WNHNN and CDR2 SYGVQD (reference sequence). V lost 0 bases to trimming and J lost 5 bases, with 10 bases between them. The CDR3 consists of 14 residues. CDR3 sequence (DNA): TGCGCCAGCAGTGAGTCGGGGGGGAGGACTGAAGCTTTCTTT. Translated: CASSESGGRTEAFF.

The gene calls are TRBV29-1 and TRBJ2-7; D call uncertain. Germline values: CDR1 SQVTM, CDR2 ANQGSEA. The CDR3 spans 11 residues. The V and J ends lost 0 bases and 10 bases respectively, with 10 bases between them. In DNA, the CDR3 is TGCAGCGTTGAAGATCGAAGAAACCAGTACTTC. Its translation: CSVEDRRNQYF.

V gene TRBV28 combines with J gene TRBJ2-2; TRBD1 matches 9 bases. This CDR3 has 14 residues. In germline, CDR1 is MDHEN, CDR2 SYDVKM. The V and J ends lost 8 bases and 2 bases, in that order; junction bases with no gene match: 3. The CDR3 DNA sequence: TGTGCCAGCCTGGGACAGGGAAACACCGGGGAGCTGTTTTTT. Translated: CASLGQGNTGELFF.

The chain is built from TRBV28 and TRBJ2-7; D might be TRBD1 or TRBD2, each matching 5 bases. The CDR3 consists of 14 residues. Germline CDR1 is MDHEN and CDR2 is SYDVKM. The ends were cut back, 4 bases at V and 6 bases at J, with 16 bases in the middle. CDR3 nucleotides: TGTGCCAGCAGTTCGGGGCTCCGCAGGTTCGAGCAGTACTTC. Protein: CASSSGLRRFEQYF.

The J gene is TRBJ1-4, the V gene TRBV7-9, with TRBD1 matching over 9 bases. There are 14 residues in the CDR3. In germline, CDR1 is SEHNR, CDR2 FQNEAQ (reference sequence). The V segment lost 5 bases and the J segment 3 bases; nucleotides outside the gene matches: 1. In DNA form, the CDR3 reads TGTGCCAGCAGCCACAGGGGGCCTAATGAAAAACTGTTTTTT. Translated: CASSHRGPNEKLFF.